This T cell receptor beta chain was captured by sequencing in a study of blood T cell repertoires in COVID-19. There are 14 residues in the CDR3. Trimming stripped 4 bases from V and 0 bases from J, with 10 bases between. Germline V CDR1 and CDR2: SGHNT, YYREEE (reference sequence). TCRdb keeps only in-frame clones here, not all; method: immunoSEQ multiplex PCR. The table lists approximately 250,000 clones, around four fifths of them singletons. The sample taken for sequencing was peripheral blood. The chain links TRBV5-4 to TRBJ1-1; tentative D call: TRBD1 (6 bases). The clonotype originates from a man in his forties or fifties with acute or convalescent COVID-19. CDR3 sequence: CASSRTGLNTEAFF. CDR3 in DNA: TGTGCCAGCAGCCGAACAGGGTTGAACACTGAAGCTTTCTTT.